This TCR beta chain was recovered during a study of OX40 agonist ivuxolimab in advanced cancers. Overall study: Ivuxolimab is a fully human IgG2 antibody that activates OX40 (CD134). About 42% of patients had received prior checkpoint inhibitor therapy.

Whole-study results and caveats: At 0.1 to 3.0 mg/kg and by week 6, CD4+ and CD8+ T cells in the blood had expanded clonally. Fewer expanded clones were found on average in CD4+ than in CD8+ T cells.

Some clones are missing from TCRdb's copy, which holds only in-frame ones; the method was immunoSEQ multiplex PCR. The sample holds about 27,000 clones, 70% to 90% seen once. A note on this clone: Its target is not known.

Germline CDR1 and CDR2: SGDLS and YYNGEE. This CDR3 spans 17 amino acids. The V gene lost 4 bases and the J gene lost 0 bases, with 14 bases spanning the gap. The source is an adult with an advanced solid tumor such as melanoma, head and neck, liver or kidney cancer. The input for sequencing was CD4+ or CD8+ T cells sorted from blood, taken in a trial of the OX40 agonist ivuxolimab. The gene calls are TRBV9 and TRBJ1-6; possible D gene TRBD1, 6 bases. The CDR3, as DNA: TGTGCCAGCAGCCCCGGACAGTCACGCTCCTATAATTCACCCCTCCACTTT. As protein: CASSPGQSRSYNSPLHF.